This TCR beta chain was captured in a study of cytotoxic CD8 clonotypes in ibrutinib-treated CLL. Study-wide background: Within the patient group, under 12 were relapsed/refractory and approximately 14 treatment-naive, and about 18 were IGHV unmutated.

The targeted sequencing depth was 1 in 200,000 to 1 in 1 million T cells. Here immunoSEQ multiplex PCR was the method, and the copy in TCRdb shows in-frame clones only, minus some. Of over 120,000 clones listed, around three quarters are singletons. This clone appeared a single time. This sequence was found in a human donor with chronic lymphocytic leukemia. The material was PBMCs, obtained after 12 months of ibrutinib treatment.

CDR3 nucleotides: TGTGCCAGCAGCTCCCCGGGTAGAGTAGCGGGCCTGCCAGATACGCAGTATTTT. This translates into CASSSPGRVAGLPDTQYF. V usage is TRBV11-2 and J usage is TRBJ2-3, with 7 nucleotides matching TRBD2. J lost 4 bases, V lost 4 bases, and 17 bases had no gene match. Germline V CDR1 and CDR2: SGHAT, FQNNGV. CDR3 length: 18 amino acids.